The 10 T cell receptor beta chains below all came from one sample that was sequenced in a study of Graves' ophthalmopathy and Graves' hyperthyroidism. RNA transcripts served as template for amplifying TCR beta CDR3 sequences. Following a first-round RT-PCR that used HTBI primers, a second-round multiplex PCR was carried out. A single record per CDR3 protein comes from TCRdb applying MiXCR to the multiplex PCR reads. This sample yields hundreds of thousands of distinct CDR3 sequences, of which approximately 22% are seen a single time; approximately 6.5% belongs to the top ten. The sample taken for sequencing was peripheral blood. The receptor source for this set is a woman younger than 30 with stable Graves' hyperthyroidism. Some clones in this sample may be carry-over from other donors' samples.

The V call is TRBV6-8, the J call TRBJ2-4; D perhaps matches TRBD1 (7 bases). The CDR3 is 18 residues long. Germline lookup yields CDR1 MNHGY and CDR2 SAAAGT. Trimming pared 5 bases from V and 2 bases from J, leaving 22 bases between. For the CDR3, the DNA is TGTGCCAGCAGTGCTGGACAGGAGGGGGATCGGTCCAAAAACATTCAGTACTTC. Translated, it gives CASSAGQEGDRSKNIQYF.

This chain links TRBV12-3 or TRBV12-4 with TRBJ2-7; 15 bases are shared with TRBD2. V gave up 8 bases and J gave up 3 bases; unmatched junction bases: 5. This CDR3 is built from 15 residues. The CDR3 nucleotides are TGTGCCAGCGGGACTAGCGGGAGGTCAAGCTACGAGCAGTACTTC. Translated: CASGTSGRSSYEQYF.

This clonotype has at least ten counts. This chain joins TRBV29-1 and TRBJ2-7; 7 bases fit TRBD2. CDR3 length: 13 residues. Germline CDR1 and CDR2: SQVTM and ANQGSEA. V was clipped by 4 bases and J by 0 bases; unmatched bases: 3. The DNA for the CDR3 is TGCAGCGTTGGGGGCGGGAGCTCCTACGAGCAGTACTTC. Protein product: CSVGGGSSYEQYF.

This rearrangement joins TRBV6-1 to TRBJ1-2, with a possible D match to TRBD1 (5 bases). Germline values: CDR1 MNHNS, CDR2 SASEGT. The CDR3 contains 16 residues. V lost 4 bases to trimming and J lost 4 bases, with 19 bases between them. CDR3 region: CASSGGKGAGVYGYTF. CDR3 DNA: TGTGCCAGCAGTGGCGGCAAAGGTGCGGGGGTCTATGGCTACACCTTC.

This clonotype was seen at least ten times. V and J are TRBV6-5 and TRBJ1-3; no definite D call. V was shortened by 0 bases and J by 0 bases, with 9 bases between the two germline ends. This CDR3 has 16 residues. Germline V lookup: CDR1 MNHEY, CDR2 SVGAGI. The CDR3 DNA is TGTGCCAGCAGTTACTCGACGTTACACTCTGGAAACACCATATATTTT. Translated: CASSYSTLHSGNTIYF.

In DNA, the CDR3 is TGTGCCAGCAGTCCGGGTGGGACAGCGAACACTGAAGCTTTCTTT. Its translation is CASSPGGTANTEAFF. The chain couples TRBV12-3 or TRBV12-4 to TRBJ1-1, with 7 bases lining up with TRBD1. With 5 bases clipped from V and 1 base from J, the junction kept 7 bases outside the gene matches. The CDR3 covers 15 residues.

This clonotype was observed a few times. V gene TRBV20-1 combines with J gene TRBJ2-7, with 10 bases fitting TRBD2. Unmatched junction bases numbered 8, after V lost 3 bases and J lost 3 bases. From germline, CDR1 is DFQATT and CDR2 SNEGSKA (reference sequence). The length of the CDR3 is 15 residues. The CDR3 nucleotides read TGCAGTGCTAGGGGTAGCGGGGGGATTTTCTACGAGCAGTACTTC. Protein product: CSARGSGGIFYEQYF.

This clonotype was seen a handful of times. The chain links TRBV19 to TRBJ1-5; D possibly corresponds to TRBD1 (5 bases). This CDR3 is 14 amino acids long. Germline V lookup: CDR1 LNHDA, CDR2 SQIVND (reference sequence). Trimming cost V 1 base and J 7 bases, with 11 bases left between them. DNA of the CDR3: TGTGCCAGTAGTATAGTAGGGGAAGAACAGCCCCAGCATTTT. Residues: CASSIVGEEQPQHF.

This clonotype was detected many times. The genes are TRBV5-1 and TRBJ1-2; D not resolved. The germline V gene has CDR1 SGHRS and CDR2 YFSETQ. V lost 0 bases to trimming and J lost 0 bases, with 9 bases between them. The CDR3 consists of 15 residues. The DNA of the CDR3 is TGCGCCAGCAGCTTGGACAGCCGATCTAACTATGGCTACACCTTC. This sequence encodes CASSLDSRSNYGYTF.

The V gene is TRBV29-1, the J gene TRBJ1-1; TRBD1 is a possible D gene (6 bases). V lost 1 base and J 4 bases, leaving 16 bases between the germline ends. This CDR3 comprises 15 residues. Germline V gene data show CDR1 as SQVTM and CDR2 as ANQGSEA. This CDR3 is CSVEVGPGHSTEAFF. CDR3 nucleotide sequence: TGCAGCGTTGAAGTAGGCCCGGGACATAGCACTGAAGCTTTCTTT.